Listed below are T cell receptor beta chains from one sample, sequenced in a study of cytomegalovirus exposure and HLA in healthy donors. Produced via immunoSEQ multiplex PCR; TCRdb's table is partial and in-frame only. The profile shows approximately 100,000 clones, roughly 87% of them singletons. The sample taken for sequencing was PBMCs. The receptors were gathered from a woman in her 30s in good health and CMV-seronegative. Each CDR3 is given with its conserved first and last residue. The order of the fields is D gene, V gene, J gene, clone size, CDR3 protein, CDR3 DNA. The D gene is left open where the match is weak. Where a row states a size, it is once, few, many or the class of an expanded clone; other rows omit it.

>TRBD1|TRBV27|TRBJ2-7|-
CASSLNPSGTGDAPYEQYF
TGTGCCAGCAGTTTAAACCCCTCCGGGACAGGGGACGCCCCATACGAGCAGTACTTC
>-|TRBV11-1|TRBJ2-5|-
CASSLVALAVETQYF
TGTGCCAGCAGCTTAGTGGCGTTGGCGGTGGAGACCCAGTACTTC
>-|TRBV5-8|TRBJ2-7|-
CASSTKPSYHNEQYF
TGTGCCAGCAGCACCAAACCCTCTTACCACAACGAGCAGTACTTC
>-|TRBV7-2|TRBJ2-3|-
CASSRGRLDTQYF
TGTGCCAGCAGCCGTGGGAGGTTAGATACGCAGTATTTT
>-|TRBV19|TRBJ2-3|-
CASSNRDTDTQYF
TGTGCCAGTAGTAACAGGGACACAGATACGCAGTATTTT
>-|TRBV4-2|TRBJ2-6|-
CASSQQGEGANVLTF
TGTGCCAGCAGCCAGCAGGGTGAAGGGGCCAACGTCCTGACTTTC
>-|TRBV10-3|TRBJ2-1|-
CAIRVADSSYNEQFF
TGTGCCATCAGGGTAGCGGATAGCTCCTACAATGAGCAGTTCTTC
>TRBD1|TRBV6-5|TRBJ1-2|-
CASSYSGTGGNGYTF
TGTGCCAGCAGCTACTCCGGGACAGGGGGCAATGGCTACACCTTC
>-|TRBV2|TRBJ1-5|-
CASSTIYSNQPQHF
TGTGCCAGCAGCACCATCTATAGCAATCAGCCCCAGCATTTT
>-|TRBV5-5|TRBJ1-2|-
CASSLQGSYGYTF
TGTGCCAGCAGCTTACAGGGCTCCTATGGCTACACCTTC
>TRBD2|TRBV4-2|TRBJ2-7|-
CASSQGLAGIYEQYF
TGTGCCAGCAGCCAAGGACTAGCGGGAATCTACGAGCAGTACTTC
>-|TRBV5-1|TRBJ1-4|-
CASSFSGVEEKLFF
TGCGCCAGCAGCTTTAGCGGGGTGGAGGAAAAACTGTTTTTT
>-|TRBV19|TRBJ1-1|-
CASGPISFF
TGTGCCAGTGGCCCGATTTCTTTCTTT
>TRBD2|TRBV2|TRBJ2-3|-
CASSEALATSVVTDTQYF
TGTGCCAGCAGTGAAGCGCTCGCGACTAGCGTCGTGACAGATACGCAGTATTTT
>-|TRBV9|TRBJ2-2|few
CASSVATGELFF
TGTGCCAGCAGCGTAGCTACCGGGGAGCTGTTTTTT
>TRBD2|TRBV28|TRBJ2-1|-
CASILSGGAYNEQFF
TGTGCCAGCATCTTAAGCGGGGGGGCCTACAATGAGCAGTTCTTC
>TRBD1|TRBV19|TRBJ1-5|-
CASSIGQAGPQHF
TGTGCCAGTAGTATCGGACAGGCGGGGCCCCAGCATTTT
>-|TRBV7-9|TRBJ2-7|-
CASSSGDWDTYEQYF
TGTGCCAGCAGCTCCGGGGACTGGGATACCTACGAGCAGTACTTC
>TRBD1|TRBV19|TRBJ2-5|-
CASSKTGLLQETQYF
TGTGCCAGTAGTAAGACAGGGTTGCTCCAAGAGACCCAGTACTTC
>TRBD1|TRBV28|TRBJ2-6|-
CASSGTVSSGANVLTF
TGTGCCTCATCCGGGACAGTTAGCTCTGGGGCCAACGTCCTGACTTTC
>-|TRBV29-1|TRBJ2-7|once
CSARGRYEQYF
TGCAGCGCCAGAGGTCGATACGAGCAGTACTTC
>TRBD1|TRBV5-1|TRBJ2-3|-
CASSLIQGSDTQYF
TGCGCCAGCAGCTTGATACAGGGGTCAGATACGCAGTATTTT
>TRBD1|TRBV19|TRBJ1-4|-
CASKAAGGREKLFF
TGTGCCAGCAAAGCGGCAGGGGGCCGGGAAAAACTGTTTTTT
>-|TRBV10-3|TRBJ1-4|-
CASNKQANEKLFF
TGTGCCAGCAATAAACAGGCCAATGAAAAACTGTTTTTT
>-|TRBV29-1|TRBJ2-1|few
CSVDYEQFF
TGCAGCGTTGACTATGAGCAGTTCTTC
>-|TRBV15|TRBJ1-2|-
CATGRDRTYGYTF
TGTGCCACCGGGCGCGACAGGACCTATGGCTACACCTTC
>-|TRBV5-6|TRBJ1-2|-
CASSRAGITNYGYTF
TGTGCCAGCAGCCGTGCGGGGATAACAAACTATGGCTACACCTTC
>TRBD1|TRBV6-6|TRBJ1-2|once
CASRPGQNYGYTF
TGTGCCAGCAGACCGGGACAGAACTATGGCTACACCTTC
>TRBD1|TRBV28|TRBJ1-5|-
CASVPGGTSNQPQHF
TGTGCCAGCGTCCCAGGGGGTACTAGCAATCAGCCCCAGCATTTT
>-|TRBV27|TRBJ1-1|-
CASSPILTGNTEAFF
TGTGCCAGCAGTCCTATCCTCACAGGGAACACTGAAGCTTTCTTT
>TRBD2|TRBV5-1|TRBJ2-3|-
CASSLGLAGPDTQYF
TGCGCCAGCAGCTTGGGCCTAGCGGGACCAGATACGCAGTATTTT
>TRBD2|TRBV5-1|TRBJ2-5|-
CASSLGLARETQYF
TGCGCCAGCAGCTTGGGACTAGCGAGGGAGACCCAGTACTTC
>TRBD2|TRBV28|TRBJ2-2|-
CASSPVGGTGELFF
TGTGCCAGCAGCCCTGTGGGGGGGACCGGGGAGCTGTTTTTT
>-|TRBV27|TRBJ2-5|-
CASSLCVWCGAETQYF
TGTGCCAGCAGTTTATGTGTTTGGTGTGGGGCGGAGACCCAGTACTTC
>TRBD1|TRBV7-9|TRBJ1-5|-
CASSLGTGDSNQPQHF
TGTGCCAGCAGCCTCGGGACAGGGGATAGCAATCAGCCCCAGCATTTT
>TRBD2|TRBV29-1|TRBJ2-5|-
CSVEGLAGWETQYF
TGCAGCGTTGAAGGACTAGCGGGGTGGGAGACCCAGTACTTC
>-|TRBV15|TRBJ2-7|-
CATSRYREGYEQYF
TGTGCCACCAGCAGATACAGGGAAGGCTACGAGCAGTACTTC